This T cell receptor (beta chain) was sequenced during a study of shared clonotypes between healthy human individuals (TCRdb year 2020). A note on the overall study: A couple of women and a few men aged 18 to 49 years were included in the cohort. To increase sequencing depth and limit assay-specific biases, different laboratories used diverse techniques to prepare libraries and sequence TCR repertoires. For each donor, CD4 naive and CD4 memory were each given three plates, CD8 naive was given two plates, and CD8 memory was given one plate. To estimate repertoire size and how much clonotype sharing occurs between individuals, the study deeply sequenced the blood TCR repertoires of five or six healthy adults. Between about 0.9 and 10 billion PBMCs per donor were obtained by leukapheresis. General study outcomes and caveats: Larger estimated clonotype richness was generally found for naive subsets than for memory subsets. Based on pairwise subsampling, the degree of clonotype sharing among donors was expected to be affected by sequencing depth. Clonotypes shared by all four sorted-subset donors showed higher generation probabilities than non-shared clonotypes. Even with the large sequencing depth, rarefaction of the sorted-subset datasets indicated that sequencing was incomplete. Because the study included a small number of donors, the genetic and exposure-history diversity represented was limited. When a handful of donors were compared, the shared fraction of clonotypes was about 5.5% for naive CD4, approximately 3.3% for naive CD8, 2% to 2.5% for memory CD4, and 0.4% for memory CD8. Sampling was restricted to blood, and TCR repertoires in tissues likely differ from the TCR repertoires found in blood.

The donors were healthy, HIV-negative adults with no recently reported acute infections or vaccinations. All donors were Caucasian adults living in Nashville, Tennessee, USA. CD4+ T cells were enriched by magnetic negative selection, after which naive cells were positively selected on CD45RA and the negative fraction was taken as the memory subset. Blood was collected by leukapheresis, and PBMCs were isolated by Ficoll-Histopaque density gradient centrifugation and then cryopreserved in liquid nitrogen vapor phase. Analytical flow cytometry was used to check the purity and quantity of each magnetically sorted T cell population. Each sorted fraction had its genomic DNA isolated and then quantified by UV absorbance on a Nanodrop 2000c. This clone has only a few counts. The antigen it recognizes is unknown. Mismatch with germline at one junction end may stem from a read error. Using the deep immunoSEQ assay, multiplex PCR amplified TCR CDR3 regions from genomic DNA. For each cell subset, the extracted genomic DNA was distributed evenly across all wells of several immunoSEQ 96-well plates, and each plate served as one replicate. For sorted subsets, about 0.2 ug genomic DNA, equal to tens of thousands of T cell genomes, was loaded into each replicate PCR. Purified libraries were quantified with a Qubit 3.0 fluorometer, sized on a Bioanalyzer 2100, and re-quantified with the KAPA Library Quantification kit. Each immunoSEQ 96-well plate was sequenced on its own single-read 150-cycle Illumina NextSeq 550 flow cell. The original methods were these. Because the immunoSEQ output included only junctional sequences and no quality scores, the filtering could not be the same as the filtering used for full-length reads. To assign V/J genes and CDR3, sequences were annotated against IMGT germline references using PyIR, a Python wrapper for IgBLAST v1.9. Any read was removed if the V/J assignment was weak (E-value above 1e-6), the CDR3 was missing, or the read contained stop codons, out-of-frame junctions, or ambiguous translated residues. V3J clonotypes were defined by identical inferred V gene, J gene, and CDR3 amino acid sequence. To compute the percentage overlap between repertoires, the number of shared unique clonotypes was divided by the size of the smaller repertoire. RTK rarefaction, the Chao1 estimator, and Recon v2.1 estimates of unobserved clonotypes were used to assess repertoire richness. Generation probabilities were computed with OLGA for all TCRbeta clonotypes obtained by the gDNA method from a handful of donors. TCRdb obtained this table from immuneACCESS and retained in-frame rearrangements with V and J assigned. These tables miss some clones; where compared with another copy, unresolved V genes account for less than half of the shortfall, and the remainder is unexplained. The V and J calls and clone size are taken from that table; D and trimming were inferred from the DNA. The sample has 150,000 to 200,000 clones on record, over 85% of them singletons. In total, the top ten clones hold around 0.067% of the sample.

The CDR1 and CDR2 encoded by the germline V gene (reference sequence) are DFQATT and SNEGSKA. Counted from cysteine to phenylalanine, this CDR3 has 11 amino acids. Only the CDR3 DNA stays, 33 bases, in frame from base 1. Recombination joined TRBV20-1 with TRBJ1-1; the D gene is unclear. Sequenced material: naive CD4+ T cells sorted from blood. The cell subset or site label on this specimen signifies: CD45RA+ positively selected. The sequence was collected from a woman in her 30s in good health. Here is the DNA: TGCAGTGCGAGAGGTCACACTGAAGCTTTCTTT. It codes for CSARGHTEAFF.